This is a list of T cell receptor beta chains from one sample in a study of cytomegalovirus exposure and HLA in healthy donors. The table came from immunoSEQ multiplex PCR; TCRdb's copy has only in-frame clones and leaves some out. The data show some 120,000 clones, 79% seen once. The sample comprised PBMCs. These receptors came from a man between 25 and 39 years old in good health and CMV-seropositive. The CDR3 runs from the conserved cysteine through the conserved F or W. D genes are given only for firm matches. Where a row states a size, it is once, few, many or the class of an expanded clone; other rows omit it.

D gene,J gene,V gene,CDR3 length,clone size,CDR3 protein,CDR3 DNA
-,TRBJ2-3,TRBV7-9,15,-,CASSLVGGGTDTQYF,TGTGCCAGCAGCTTAGTGGGCGGGGGCACAGATACGCAGTATTTT
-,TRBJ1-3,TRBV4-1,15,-,CASSQVGPDGNTIYF,TGCGCCAGCAGCCAAGTTGGCCCTGATGGAAACACCATATATTTT
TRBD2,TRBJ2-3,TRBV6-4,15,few,CASSGAAGEADTQYF,TGTGCCAGCAGTGGGGCAGCGGGAGAAGCAGATACGCAGTATTTT
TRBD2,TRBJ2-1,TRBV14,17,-,CASSQDWGLAGHNEQFF,TGTGCCAGCAGCCAAGATTGGGGACTAGCAGGACACAATGAGCAGTTCTTC
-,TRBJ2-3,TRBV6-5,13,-,CASNREITDTQYF,TGTGCCAGCAACAGGGAGATTACAGATACGCAGTATTTT
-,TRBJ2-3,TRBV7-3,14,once,CASSPPGRTDTQYF,TGTGCCAGCAGCCCGCCTGGGAGGACAGATACGCAGTATTTT
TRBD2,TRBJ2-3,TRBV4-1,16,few,CASSQDLAGGPDTQYF,TGCGCCAGCAGCCAAGATCTAGCGGGAGGGCCAGATACGCAGTATTTT
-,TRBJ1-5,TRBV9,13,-,CASSVAGGQPQHF,TGTGCCAGCAGCGTAGCCGGCGGTCAGCCCCAGCATTTT
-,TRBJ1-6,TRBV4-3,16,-,CASSPITRQLNSPLHF,TGCGCCAGCAGCCCTATAACACGACAGTTAAATTCACCCCTCCACTTT
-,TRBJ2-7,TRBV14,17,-,CASSQVWSRDASYEQYF,TGTGCCAGCAGCCAAGTATGGTCGCGGGACGCATCCTACGAGCAGTACTTC
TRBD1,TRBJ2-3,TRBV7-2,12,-,CASSAPGQAVYF,TGTGCCAGCAGCGCCCCGGGACAGGCGGTGTATTTT
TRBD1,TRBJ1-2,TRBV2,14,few,CASKWDSVTYGYTF,TGTGCCAGCAAATGGGACAGTGTTACCTATGGCTACACCTTC
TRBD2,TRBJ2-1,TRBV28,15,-,CASNLGLAGAHEQFF,TGTGCCAGCAACTTGGGACTAGCGGGAGCCCATGAGCAGTTCTTC
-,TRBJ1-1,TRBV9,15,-,CASSVVRGAIGEAFF,TGTGCCAGCAGCGTAGTCCGGGGGGCGATTGGTGAAGCTTTCTTT
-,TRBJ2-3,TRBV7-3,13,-,CASSLGGGNTQYF,TGTGCCAGCAGCTTAGGCGGAGGCAATACGCAGTATTTT
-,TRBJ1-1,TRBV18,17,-,CASSRQAQGEGYTEAFF,TGTGCCAGCTCACGACAGGCACAGGGCGAGGGGTACACTGAAGCTTTCTTT
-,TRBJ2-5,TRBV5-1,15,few,CASSLQGQGGKTQYF,TGCGCCAGCAGCCTCCAGGGCCAGGGGGGTAAGACCCAGTACTTC
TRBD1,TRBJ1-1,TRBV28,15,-,CASSPGQGGNTEAFF,TGTGCCAGCAGTCCCGGACAGGGGGGGAACACTGAAGCTTTCTTT
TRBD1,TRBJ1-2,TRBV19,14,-,CASSIRDSFYGYTF,TGTGCCAGTAGTATTCGGGACAGCTTCTATGGCTACACCTTC
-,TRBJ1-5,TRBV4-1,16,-,CASSQGVSYSNQPQHF,TGCGCCAGCAGCCAAGGCGTTTCTTATAGCAATCAGCCCCAGCATTTT
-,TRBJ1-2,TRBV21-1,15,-,CASRGGDGLNYGYTF,TGTGCCAGCAGGGGGGGGGACGGTCTTAACTATGGCTACACCTTC
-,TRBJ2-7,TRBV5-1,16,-,CASSLAQWTALWEQYF,TGCGCCAGCAGCCTCGCCCAGTGGACTGCGTTATGGGAGCAGTACTTC
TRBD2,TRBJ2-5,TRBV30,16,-,CAWSRASGGSRATQYF,TGTGCCTGGAGTAGGGCTAGCGGGGGGAGCCGCGCGACCCAGTACTTC
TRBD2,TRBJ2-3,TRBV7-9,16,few,CASRHGTSGSIHTQYF,TGTGCCAGCAGACATGGGACTAGCGGGAGTATACATACGCAGTATTTT
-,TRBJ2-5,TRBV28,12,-,CASSLSPRGQYF,TGTGCCAGCAGTTTATCCCCAAGGGGGCAGTACTTC
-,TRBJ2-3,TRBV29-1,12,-,CSVEEVDYTQYF,TGCAGCGTTGAAGAGGTTGACTACACGCAGTATTTT
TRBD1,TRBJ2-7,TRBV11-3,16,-,CASSPLPGQPSYEQYF,TGTGCCAGCAGCCCACTGCCGGGACAGCCATCCTACGAGCAGTACTTC
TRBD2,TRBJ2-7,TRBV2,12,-,CASRRTRNEQYF,TGTGCCAGCAGAAGGACTAGAAACGAGCAGTACTTC
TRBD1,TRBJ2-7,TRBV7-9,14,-,CASSRDSLDYEQYF,TGTGCCAGCAGCCGGGACAGTTTGGACTACGAGCAGTACTTC
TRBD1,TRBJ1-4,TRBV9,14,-,CASSEGTVNEKLFF,TGTGCCAGCAGTGAAGGGACAGTTAATGAAAAACTGTTTTTT
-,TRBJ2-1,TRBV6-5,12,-,CASAGDKNEQFF,TGTGCCAGCGCAGGGGATAAGAATGAGCAGTTCTTC
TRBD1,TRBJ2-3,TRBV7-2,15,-,CASSRRPQGAATQYF,TGTGCCAGCAGCCGACGCCCGCAGGGGGCAGCTACGCAGTATTTT
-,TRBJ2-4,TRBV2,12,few,CASSWVANSQYF,TGTGCCAGCAGCTGGGTCGCCAACAGTCAGTACTTC
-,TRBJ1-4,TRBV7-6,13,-,CASSIGSHEKLFF,TGTGCCAGCAGCATCGGGAGTCATGAAAAACTGTTTTTT
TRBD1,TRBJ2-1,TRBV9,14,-,CASSDRDRHNEQFF,TGTGCCAGCAGCGACCGGGACAGGCACAATGAGCAGTTCTTC
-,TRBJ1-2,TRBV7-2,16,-,CASSLLVQGGDYGYTF,TGTGCCAGCAGCTTATTGGTCCAGGGTGGTGACTATGGCTACACCTTC
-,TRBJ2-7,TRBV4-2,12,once,CASREGENEQYF,TGTGCCAGCAGAGAAGGGGAAAACGAGCAGTACTTC
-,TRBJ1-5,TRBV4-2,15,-,CASSHQGEGNQPQHF,TGTGCCAGCAGCCACCAGGGCGAGGGCAATCAGCCCCAGCATTTT
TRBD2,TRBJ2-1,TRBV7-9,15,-,CASSLGSGGYNEQFF,TGTGCCAGCAGCTTGGGTAGCGGGGGCTACAATGAGCAGTTCTTC
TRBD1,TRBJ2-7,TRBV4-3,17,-,CASSQVLEQGTGHEQYF,TGCGCCAGCAGCCAAGTCTTGGAACAGGGGACAGGGCACGAGCAGTACTTC
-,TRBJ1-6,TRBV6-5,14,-,CASRLGHWGSPLHF,TGTGCCAGCAGACTGGGACACTGGGGGTCACCCCTCCACTTT
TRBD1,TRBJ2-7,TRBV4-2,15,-,CASSQRTGDSYEQYF,TGTGCCAGCAGCCAGCGGACAGGGGACTCCTACGAGCAGTACTTC
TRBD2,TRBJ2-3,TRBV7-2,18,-,CASSLDFSGAVWSDTQYF,TGTGCCAGCAGCTTAGATTTTAGCGGGGCCGTCTGGTCAGATACGCAGTATTTT
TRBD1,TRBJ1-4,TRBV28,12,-,CASEGTGGKLFF,TGTGCCAGCGAGGGGACAGGGGGAAAACTGTTTTTT
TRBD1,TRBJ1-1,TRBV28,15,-,CASSPAGGGDAEAFF,TGTGCCAGCAGTCCCGCCGGAGGGGGCGATGCTGAAGCTTTCTTT
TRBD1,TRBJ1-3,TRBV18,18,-,CASSPLPDRPRPGNTIYF,TGTGCCAGCTCACCACTGCCGGACAGGCCAAGACCTGGAAACACCATATATTTT
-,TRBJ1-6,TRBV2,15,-,CASSGRTGTYSPLHF,TGTGCCAGCAGCGGTCGGACGGGGACATATTCACCCCTCCACTTT
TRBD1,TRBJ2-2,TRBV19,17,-,CASSKGQGAVVTGELFF,TGTGCCAGTAGTAAAGGACAGGGGGCTGTTGTCACCGGGGAGCTGTTTTTT
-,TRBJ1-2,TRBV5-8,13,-,CASSLAGDYGYTF,TGTGCCAGCAGCTTGGCAGGGGACTATGGCTACACCTTC
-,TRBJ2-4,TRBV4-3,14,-,CASSPGSWGNIQYF,TGCGCCAGCAGCCCCGGGAGCTGGGGAAACATTCAGTACTTC
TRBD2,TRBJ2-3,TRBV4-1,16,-,CASSLGLAGVGDTQYF,TGCGCCAGCAGCCTCGGACTAGCGGGAGTTGGAGATACGCAGTATTTT
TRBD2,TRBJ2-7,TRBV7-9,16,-,CASSPVAGGNNYEQYF,TGTGCCAGCAGCCCAGTAGCGGGGGGTAACAACTACGAGCAGTACTTC
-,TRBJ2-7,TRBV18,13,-,CASTLSTSYEQYF,TGTGCCAGCACTCTATCTACTTCCTACGAGCAGTACTTC
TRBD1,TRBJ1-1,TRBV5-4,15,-,CASSLWDREVSEAFF,TGTGCCAGCAGTCTGTGGGACAGGGAAGTCTCTGAAGCTTTCTTT
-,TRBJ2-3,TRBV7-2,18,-,CASSRLPNGALGTDTQYF,TGTGCCAGCAGCCGATTACCGAATGGAGCGCTAGGTACAGATACGCAGTATTTT
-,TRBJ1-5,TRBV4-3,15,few,CASSQVLGGGQPQHF,TGCGCCAGCAGCCAAGTTCTGGGGGGAGGTCAGCCCCAGCATTTT
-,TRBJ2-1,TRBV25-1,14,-,CASSLDLPNAEQFF,TGTGCCAGCTCTTTGGACTTGCCCAACGCTGAGCAGTTCTTC
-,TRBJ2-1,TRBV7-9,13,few,CASSFPVFGEQFF,TGTGCCAGCAGCTTTCCAGTTTTTGGTGAGCAGTTCTTC
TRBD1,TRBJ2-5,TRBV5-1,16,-,CASSEAIGTVGETQYF,TGCGCCAGCAGCGAAGCTATAGGGACAGTCGGTGAGACCCAGTACTTC
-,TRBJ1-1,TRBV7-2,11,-,CASSLFQGAFF,TGTGCCAGCAGCTTATTTCAGGGAGCTTTCTTT